Shown below are 27 T cell receptor beta chains from a single sample sequenced in a study of shared clonotypes between healthy human individuals. Profiled with immunoSEQ multiplex PCR; TCRdb holds only in-frame clones, not every one. The profile shows some 680,000 clones, 55% to 85% of them singletons. Source material: memory CD4+ T cells sorted from blood. Subset: CD45RA-negative fraction. The receptors were sampled from a woman in her twenties or thirties in good health.

This CDR3 reads CASSPRPQEETQYF. CDR3 DNA: TGTGCCAGCTCACCTCGGCCGCAGGAAGAGACCCAGTACTTC. This chain uses TRBV18 with TRBJ2-5; no clear D. Deletions cut 3 bases from V and 3 bases from J, with 11 bases between. This CDR3 contains 14 residues. Per the germline V gene, CDR1 is KGHSH and CDR2 is LQKENI.

The J gene is TRBJ2-1, the V gene TRBV7-6, with a tentative D call TRBD1 (5 bases). The V gene's germline CDR1 is SGHVS and CDR2 FNYEAQ. This CDR3 is built from 12 residues. V was shortened by 2 bases and J by 11 bases, with 10 bases between the two germline ends. CDR3 in DNA: TGTGCCAGCAGCTTAATAGGGGCTCAGCAGTTCTTC. This sequence encodes CASSLIGAQQFF.

The V and J genes are TRBV2 and TRBJ2-1; no clear D gene. Per the germline V gene, CDR1 is SNHLY and CDR2 is FYNNEI. V gave up 2 bases and J gave up 0 bases, with 8 bases separating them. The CDR3 runs 15 residues. CDR3 in DNA: TGTGCCAGCAGTGAATTGGAGAGCTCCTACAATGAGCAGTTCTTC. Translating it yields CASSELESSYNEQFF.

V gene TRBV7-9 combines with J gene TRBJ2-7; possibly TRBD2 for D (6 bases). The CDR3 is 14 residues long. Trimming took off 1 base at V and 6 bases at J, with 13 bases between the two ends. CDR1 SEHNR and CDR2 FQNEAQ come from the germline V gene (reference sequence). CDR3 DNA: TGTGCCAGCAGCTTAGACGTGCGGGGAGGCGAGCAGTACTTC. Translated: CASSLDVRGGEQYF. Drawing the rest from reference TRBV7-9 and TRBJ2-7, the complete variable domain is DTGVSQNPRHKITKRGQNVTFRCDPISEHNRLYWYRQTLGQGPEFLTYFQNEAQLEKSRLLSDRFSAERPKGSFSTLEIQRTEQGDSAMYLCASSLDVRGGEQYFGPGTRLTVT.

The V and J genes are TRBV7-7 and TRBJ2-5; 7 bases fit TRBD1. Trimming at V came to 4 bases and at J to 11 bases, leaving 10 bases not matched to a gene. CDR3 size: 13 residues. CDR1 is SSHAT and CDR2 is FNYEAQ in the germline V gene (reference sequence). For the CDR3, the DNA is TGTGCCAGCAGCTCTGACAGGGAAGGGGAGCAGTACTTC. As protein: CASSSDREGEQYF. The full variable domain, with the rest looked up from reference TRBV7-7 and TRBJ2-5, is GAGVSQSPRYKVTKRGQDVTLRCDPISSHATLYWYQQALGQGPEFLTYFNYEAQPDKSGLPSDRFSAERPEGSISTLTIQRTEQRDSAMYRCASSSDREGEQYFGPGTRLLVL.

J is TRBJ2-7 and V is TRBV30; TRBD2 might be the D (5 bases). The CDR3 has 13 amino acids. Trimming shortened V by 5 bases and J by 3 bases, and 14 bases separated the two germline ends. CDR1 GTSNPN and CDR2 SVGIG come from the germline V gene (reference sequence). The CDR3 DNA reads TGTGCCTGGGACAAGGCCCGGGGCTACGAGCAGTACTTC. Residues: CAWDKARGYEQYF.

This sequence joins TRBV5-4 and TRBJ1-2; weak D call: TRBD1 (5 bases). Germline V CDR1 and CDR2: SGHNT, YYREEE (reference sequence). Trimming removed 0 bases from V and 2 bases from J, with 11 bases in between. The CDR3 covers 15 residues. CDR3 loop: CASSLESRVNYGYTF. In DNA form, the CDR3 reads TGTGCCAGCAGCTTGGAGTCCAGGGTAAACTATGGCTACACCTTC.

V and J are TRBV6-8 and TRBJ2-7, with D perhaps TRBD1 (5 bases). V was pared by 3 bases and J by 5 bases, with 14 bases between. Germline lookup yields CDR1 MNHGY and CDR2 SAAAGT. The CDR3 length is 14 residues. The CDR3 loop is CASSYTSGKDEQYF. The CDR3 region has the DNA TGTGCCAGCAGTTATACTTCAGGGAAGGACGAGCAGTACTTC.

This clone occurred a few times. This chain uses TRBV5-1 with TRBJ1-4, with D unclear. The CDR3 is 13 residues long. V was trimmed by 4 bases and J by 2 bases, leaving 6 bases between them. The germline V gene encodes CDR1 SGHRS and CDR2 YFSETQ. CDR3 residues: CASSGSTNEKLFF. CDR3 in DNA: TGCGCCAGCAGCGGATCTACTAATGAAAAACTGTTTTTT. Combining the CDR3 with reference TRBV5-1 and TRBJ1-4 gives the whole variable domain KAGVTQTPRYLIKTRGQQVTLSCSPISGHRSVSWYQQTPGQGLQFLFEYFSETQRNKGNFPGRFSGRQFSNSRSEMNVSTLELGDSALYLCASSGSTNEKLFFGSGTQLSVL.

V usage is TRBV28 and J usage is TRBJ2-7, with D possibly TRBD2 on 6 matching bases. Trimming removed 6 bases at V and 2 bases at J, with 14 bases between. This CDR3 is built from 14 residues. The V gene's germline CDR1 is MDHEN and CDR2 SYDVKM. The chain's CDR3 is CASSPRGKAYEQYF. The DNA of the CDR3 is TGTGCCAGCAGCCCCCGGGGGAAAGCCTACGAGCAGTACTTC.

This chain joins TRBV25-1 and TRBJ1-4, with TRBD1 identical over 7 bases. The V segment lost 3 bases and the J segment 4 bases; nucleotides outside the gene matches: 5. This CDR3 has 15 amino acids. CDR1 MGHDK and CDR2 SYGVNS come from the germline V gene. The DNA for the CDR3 is TGTGCCAGCAGTGACACGGGACAGATTAATGAAAAACTGTTTTTT. Its translation: CASSDTGQINEKLFF.

The CDR3 is CASRGFRNTGELFF. The CDR3 coding sequence is TGTGCCAGCAGGGGATTCAGGAACACCGGGGAGCTGTTTTTT. The chain links TRBV2 to TRBJ2-2; D ambiguous. V was pared by 6 bases and J by 1 base, with 9 bases between. The CDR3 runs 14 residues. CDR1 is SNHLY, CDR2 FYNNEI, per germline.

CDR3 sequence (DNA): TGCGCCAGTTCTCCCTCCGGGACAGGGGATGGCTACACCTTC. Translated, it gives CASSPSGTGDGYTF. The chain recombines TRBV5-1 with TRBJ1-2; 10 bases match TRBD1. The J segment lost 6 bases and the V segment lost 8 bases, leaving 10 bases of the junction unmatched. There are 14 residues in the CDR3. From germline, CDR1 is SGHRS and CDR2 YFSETQ.

The chain combines TRBV2 with TRBJ2-7; 10 nucleotides match TRBD2. V was pared by 0 bases and J by 3 bases, with 5 bases of the junction left unmatched. Germline CDR1 is SNHLY and CDR2 is FYNNEI. CDR3 length: 16 residues. The chain's CDR3 is CASSEASGRIYYEQYF. The CDR3 nucleotides are TGTGCCAGCAGTGAAGCTAGCGGGAGGATTTACTACGAGCAGTACTTC.

The CDR3 reads CASSPRAGNYEQYF. The CDR3 region has the DNA TGTGCCAGTAGTCCCCGAGCGGGGAACTACGAGCAGTACTTC. The V and J genes are TRBV19 and TRBJ2-7, with 7 bases aligning to TRBD2. With V trimmed by 5 bases and J by 3 bases, 7 bases remained unmatched. Germline CDR1 is LNHDA and CDR2 is SQIVND (reference sequence). The CDR3 runs to 14 residues.

The rearrangement links TRBV5-1 to TRBJ1-2; a weak D match, TRBD1 (5 bases). The germline CDR1 and CDR2 sequences are SGHRS and YFSETQ. The CDR3 loop spans 14 amino acids. V was trimmed by 4 bases and J by 3 bases, leaving 13 bases between them. This CDR3 is CASSREGTDYGYTF. The CDR3 DNA is TGCGCCAGCAGCCGCGAGGGGACGGACTATGGCTACACCTTC.

The chain joins TRBV5-1 to TRBJ2-1; D is ambiguous. The CDR3 covers 15 residues. V was trimmed by 1 base and J by 2 bases, leaving 10 bases between them. Germline V gives CDR1 SGHRS, CDR2 YFSETQ. The CDR3 spells CASSLMTLTYNEQFF. The CDR3 DNA reads as TGCGCCAGCAGCTTGATGACTCTGACCTACAATGAGCAGTTCTTC.

This clone was recorded a few times. This chain uses TRBV6-1 with TRBJ2-1; a possible D gene is TRBD1 (5 bases). The CDR3 spans 12 residues. CDR1 is MNHNS, CDR2 SASEGT, per germline. V lost 2 bases to trimming and J lost 15 bases, with 14 bases between them. CDR3 coding DNA: TGTGCCAGCAGTGAACCCTGGACACGGTCGTTCTTC. Translating it yields CASSEPWTRSFF.

This sequence joins TRBV19 and TRBJ2-1, with 9 bases aligning to TRBD1. CDR3 length: 15 amino acids. With V trimmed by 8 bases and J by 2 bases, 7 bases remained unmatched. Germline V gives CDR1 LNHDA, CDR2 SQIVND (reference sequence). The CDR3 spells CASAQQGATYNEQFF. The DNA of the CDR3 is TGTGCCAGTGCCCAACAGGGGGCGACCTACAATGAGCAGTTCTTC.

This clone has a handful of counts. J is TRBJ2-1 and V is TRBV2; no reliable D call. Germline V gene sequence: CDR1 SNHLY, CDR2 FYNNEI. V lost 5 bases and J 9 bases, leaving 8 bases between the germline ends. The CDR3 sequence is 11 residues long. CDR3 sequence reads: CASSPRSEQFF. For the CDR3, the DNA is TGTGCCAGCAGTCCAAGGAGTGAGCAGTTCTTC.

The table lists this clone with a few counts. This chain connects TRBV28 to TRBJ1-4; D gene uncertain. The CDR3 consists of 11 residues. Trimming shortened V by 8 bases and J by 8 bases, and 9 bases separated the two germline ends. Per the germline V gene, CDR1 is MDHEN and CDR2 is SYDVKM. The CDR3 is CASLWGEKLFF. The CDR3 DNA sequence: TGTGCCAGCCTCTGGGGAGAAAAACTGTTTTTT. Using reference TRBV28 and TRBJ1-4 for the parts outside the CDR3, the full variable domain is DVKVTQSSRYLVKRTGEKVFLECVQDMDHENMFWYRQDPGLGLRLIYFSYDVKMKEKGDIPEGYSVSREKKERFSLILESASTNQTSMYLCASLWGEKLFFGSGTQLSVL.

This clone appeared many times. V and J are TRBV4-1 and TRBJ2-1; no clear D. The CDR3 runs 15 residues. Trimming left V 0 bases short and J 4 bases short, with 10 bases between. The germline CDR1 and CDR2 sequences are MGHRA and YSYEKL. The CDR3 coding sequence is TGCGCCAGCAGCCAAGATTCCGCATTATACAATGAGCAGTTCTTC. It encodes CASSQDSALYNEQFF.

This clone has a handful of counts. The conserved closing phenylalanine or tryptophan is absent in this CDR3, likely reflecting a read error. No DNA is shown, since the ends of the CDR3 on it are uncertain; the CDR3 is the one TCRdb lists. J is TRBJ1-1 and V is TRBV14. Germline lookup yields CDR1 SGHDN and CDR2 FVKESK. The CDR3 is 12 residues long, counting both termini. CDR3 protein: CASSRVRTEDCI.

V usage is TRBV27 and J usage is TRBJ1-6, with D hard to call. This CDR3 spans 14 amino acids. Germline V gene sequence: CDR1 MNHEY, CDR2 SMNVEV (reference sequence). V lost 6 bases to trimming and J lost 3 bases, with 9 bases between them. DNA of the CDR3: TGTGCCAGCAGGACAATCAACTATAATTCACCCCTCCACTTT. Encoded protein: CASRTINYNSPLHF.

Comments on this clone: The sample has other DNA sequences that encode this CDR3 too. The chain joins TRBV5-1 to TRBJ1-1, with D maybe TRBD1 (5 bases). Germline V CDR1 and CDR2: SGHRS, YFSETQ. The CDR3 has 13 amino acids. The ends were cut back, 2 bases at V and 1 base at J, with 6 bases in the middle. The CDR3 reads CASSLDRNTEAFF. CDR3 nucleotide sequence: TGCGCCAGCAGCTTAGACAGGAACACTGAAGCTTTCTTT.

V usage is TRBV15 and J usage is TRBJ2-7, with a tentative D call TRBD1 (5 bases). Germline loops: CDR1 LNHNV, CDR2 YYDKDF (reference sequence). CDR3 length: 13 amino acids. Trimming took 8 bases from V and 4 from J, leaving 15 bases between them. Here the CDR3 DNA reads TGTGCCACCTTTCAGGGTCGAGTATACGAGCAGTACTTC. It encodes CATFQGRVYEQYF.

The rearrangement joins TRBV2 to TRBJ2-7; D unresolved. CDR3 length: 17 amino acids. V was shortened by 2 bases and J by 9 bases, with 26 bases between the two germline ends. Germline V gene sequence: CDR1 SNHLY, CDR2 FYNNEI. The chain's CDR3 is CASSEQLSGRTVEGQYF. CDR3 sequence (DNA): TGTGCCAGCAGTGAACAGTTGTCAGGACGAACCGTCGAAGGGCAGTACTTC.